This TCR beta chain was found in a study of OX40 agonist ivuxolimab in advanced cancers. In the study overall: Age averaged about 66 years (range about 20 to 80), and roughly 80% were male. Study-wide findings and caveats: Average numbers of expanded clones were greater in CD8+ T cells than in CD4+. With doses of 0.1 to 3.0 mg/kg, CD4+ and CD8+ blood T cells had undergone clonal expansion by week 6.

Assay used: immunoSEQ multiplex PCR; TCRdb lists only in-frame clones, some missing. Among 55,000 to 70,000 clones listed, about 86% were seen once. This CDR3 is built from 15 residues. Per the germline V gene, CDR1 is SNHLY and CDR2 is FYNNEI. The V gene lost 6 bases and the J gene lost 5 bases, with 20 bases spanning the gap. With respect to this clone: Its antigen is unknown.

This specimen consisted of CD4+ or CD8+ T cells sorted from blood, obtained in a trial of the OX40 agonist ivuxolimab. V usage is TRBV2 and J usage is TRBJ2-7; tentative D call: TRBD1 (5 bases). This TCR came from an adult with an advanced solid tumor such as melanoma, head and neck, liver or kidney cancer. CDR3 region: CASSSIIGAVNEQYF. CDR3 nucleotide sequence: TGTGCCAGCAGCTCGATAATAGGGGCAGTAAACGAGCAGTACTTC.